This T cell receptor beta chain is drawn from a study of blood T cell repertoires in COVID-19. The overall study: PBMCs, B-cell-depleted T cells, or T cells were the source of the cDNA or gDNA that made up the material.

The data were produced by immunoSEQ multiplex PCR, yet TCRdb's version contains in-frame clones alone and is incomplete. Of 91,000 or so clones listed, around 80% were seen once; the top ten hold about 7%. Trimming removed 1 base from V and 4 bases from J; junction bases left unmatched: 2. The CDR3 contains 15 residues. Germline V gives CDR1 LGHNA, CDR2 YSLEER. This sequence originates from a man aged 50 or older with active or convalescent COVID-19. The gene calls are TRBV4-3 and TRBJ2-3; 10 nucleotides line up with TRBD2. The sequenced sample consisted of peripheral blood. The CDR3 nucleotides are TGCGCCAGCAGCCAAGGCAGCGGGGGGGCAGATACGCAGTATTTT. Protein product: CASSQGSGGADTQYF.